The present T cell receptor beta chain was sequenced within a study of T cell responses to AZD1222 COVID-19 vaccine. The data were produced by immunoSEQ multiplex PCR, yet TCRdb's version contains in-frame clones alone and is incomplete. The sample yields tens of thousands of clones, approximately 90% seen once. V shed 6 bases and J shed 5 bases, with 14 bases lying between them. The CDR3 is 13 amino acids. CDR1 and CDR2 from the germline V gene are LGHNA and YNFKEQ. The sequences come from peripheral blood, collected 28 days after the second dose of the MenACWY control vaccine. V gene TRBV4-2 combines with J gene TRBJ2-7; tentative D call: TRBD2 (5 bases). The TCR sequence derives from an adult who received the MenACWY meningococcal vaccine as a control. The CDR3 region is CASSFSSADEQYF. The DNA of the CDR3 is TGTGCCAGCAGTTTTAGCTCAGCGGACGAGCAGTACTTC.